This T cell receptor beta chain was identified in a study of T cell changes during pregnancy in multiple sclerosis. Data came from immunoSEQ multiplex PCR; TCRdb stores just in-frame clones and leaves some out. Of tens of thousands of clones detected, roughly 92% appear once; the ten largest clones hold roughly 2%. CDR3 length: 17 amino acids. Per the germline V gene, CDR1 is SGHDT and CDR2 is YYEEEE. V was clipped by 6 bases and J by 0 bases, with 18 bases between them. This chain connects TRBV5-6 to TRBJ2-2; weak D call: TRBD2 (6 bases). The sample was peripheral blood, taken in the third trimester of pregnancy. The source of this sequence is a female donor in good health, enrolled as a control in a pregnancy study. CDR3: CASNLRLIAANTGELFF. Here the CDR3 DNA reads TGTGCCAGCAATTTGCGGCTGATAGCGGCGAACACCGGGGAGCTGTTTTTT.